A selection of T cell receptor beta chains follows, all from one sample in a study of cytomegalovirus exposure and HLA in healthy donors. Measured with immunoSEQ multiplex PCR; TCRdb has only the in-frame clones, and not every one. The data contain about 330,000 clones, approximately 90% of them singletons. Sequencing was performed on PBMCs. These receptors came from a woman between 18 and 29 years old in good health and CMV-seronegative. Both conserved end residues are trimmed from each CDR3.

j_call: TRBJ2-1; v_call: TRBV18; cdr3_aa: ASSPRDRYNEQF
j_call: TRBJ2-1; v_call: TRBV18; cdr3_aa: ASSPGTSGPYNEQF
j_call: TRBJ2-5; v_call: TRBV18; cdr3_aa: ASSPGQGTETQY
j_call: TRBJ1-1; v_call: TRBV25-1; cdr3_aa: ASKAGGRTEAF
j_call: TRBJ2-1; v_call: TRBV4-2; cdr3_aa: ASSQDRRQASYNEQF
j_call: TRBJ1-2; v_call: TRBV16; cdr3_aa: ASSQSTGGDGYT
j_call: TRBJ1-2; v_call: TRBV5-4; cdr3_aa: ASSARGVDYGYT
j_call: TRBJ2-1; v_call: TRBV6-4; cdr3_aa: ASSDGTAAGSHEQF
j_call: TRBJ1-5; v_call: TRBV5-8; cdr3_aa: ASSLEGQGNQPQH
j_call: TRBJ2-3; v_call: TRBV28; cdr3_aa: ASSEQGERRDTQY
j_call: TRBJ1-1; v_call: TRBV27; cdr3_aa: ASRQTELNTEAF
j_call: TRBJ1-2; v_call: TRBV10-3; cdr3_aa: AISPRPGQGVGGYT
j_call: TRBJ1-3; v_call: TRBV2; cdr3_aa: ASRTGSSGNTIY
j_call: TRBJ2-1; v_call: TRBV5-1; cdr3_aa: ASSFSGGSGSVNEQF
j_call: TRBJ2-7; v_call: TRBV7-2; cdr3_aa: ASSLPPGRALYEQY
j_call: TRBJ2-5; v_call: TRBV4-1; cdr3_aa: ASSRLTSAQETQY
j_call: TRBJ1-1; v_call: TRBV7-7; cdr3_aa: ASSPDREAEAF
j_call: TRBJ2-1; v_call: TRBV9; cdr3_aa: ASSASGGLEQF
j_call: TRBJ2-7; v_call: TRBV9; cdr3_aa: ASSVALVDEQY
j_call: TRBJ2-7; v_call: TRBV5-5; cdr3_aa: ASSLAMSYEQY
j_call: TRBJ2-7; v_call: TRBV5-5; cdr3_aa: ASSSVPSGTGGYEQY
j_call: TRBJ1-2; v_call: TRBV4-1; cdr3_aa: ASSQGEINYGYT
j_call: TRBJ2-1; v_call: TRBV27; cdr3_aa: ASSLLLAGGPNEQF
j_call: TRBJ2-7; v_call: TRBV27; cdr3_aa: ASSFSSGQGYYEQY
j_call: TRBJ1-5; v_call: TRBV28; cdr3_aa: ASRPTGLSQPQH
j_call: TRBJ1-2; v_call: TRBV7-8; cdr3_aa: ASMTGPYGVYGYT
j_call: TRBJ2-1; v_call: TRBV28; cdr3_aa: ASSLLEMGQEQF
j_call: TRBJ2-1; v_call: TRBV5-4; cdr3_aa: ASSSSGGSLNEQF
j_call: TRBJ2-1; v_call: TRBV15; cdr3_aa: ATSRGTIGRNEQF
j_call: TRBJ2-7; v_call: TRBV5-1; cdr3_aa: ASSPGQVTYEQY